What follows are 25 T cell receptor beta chains derived from one specimen sequenced in a study of beta chain features in type 1 diabetes. Reverse transcription of all isolated RNA meant that expressed TCRB transcripts were sequenced. Data came from immunoSEQ multiplex PCR; TCRdb stores just in-frame clones and leaves some out. In the table there are about 660,000 clones, 11% to 15% of which are singletons. Their target antigens are unknown. Study-wide results and limits: TCRB CDR3s from Type 1 diabetes patients were moderately but significantly shorter in all four CD4+ subsets.

Sequenced input: naive CD4+ T cells from blood. The receptor set was obtained from a man between 18 and 35 years old with type 1 diabetes.

The chain carries TRBV15 and TRBJ2-1; no clear D. The germline gives CDR1 LNHNV, CDR2 YYDKDF (reference sequence). This CDR3 spans 14 amino acids. V was cut by 0 bases and J by 6 bases, with 9 bases left in between. Here the CDR3 reads CATSRDRYGNEQFF. CDR3 in DNA: TGTGCCACCAGCAGAGATAGATATGGCAATGAGCAGTTCTTC.

V usage is TRBV6-5 and J usage is TRBJ2-3; no firm D call. Per the germline V gene, CDR1 is MNHEY and CDR2 is SVGAGI. The CDR3 runs to 14 residues. V was trimmed by 2 bases and J by 0 bases, leaving 6 bases between them. The CDR3 loop reads CASSYGRSTDTQYF. The CDR3 coding sequence is TGTGCCAGCAGTTACGGACGTAGCACAGATACGCAGTATTTT.

This chain joins TRBV13 and TRBJ1-3, with D unresolved. Deletions cut 6 bases from V and 2 bases from J, with 11 bases between. This CDR3 is 14 amino acids long. Germline V lookup: CDR1 PRHDT, CDR2 FYEKMQ (reference sequence). The CDR3 nucleotides read TGTGCCAGCAGTCTCCTTTCCCCTGGAAACACCATATATTTT. Protein sequence: CASSLLSPGNTIYF.

V and J are TRBV10-3 and TRBJ2-7; either TRBD1 or TRBD2 may supply D (5 bases each). Germline V CDR1 and CDR2: ENHRY, SYGVKD. V dropped 4 bases and J dropped 3 bases, with 10 bases sitting between them. The CDR3 contains 13 residues. The CDR3 DNA follows: TGTGCCATCAGTGGCGGGCAGGGCTACGAGCAGTACTTC. Protein sequence: CAISGGQGYEQYF.

The chain recombines TRBV27 with TRBJ2-7; TRBD1 is a possible D gene (5 bases). The CDR3 runs 14 residues. CDR1 and CDR2 (germline): MNHEY, SMNVEV (reference sequence). V was pared by 2 bases and J by 6 bases, with 14 bases between. The CDR3 loop is CASSLMAGSFEQYF. The CDR3 DNA reads TGTGCCAGCAGTTTAATGGCAGGGTCGTTCGAGCAGTACTTC.

The J gene is TRBJ1-2, the V gene TRBV9, with TRBD1 as a possible D gene (6 bases). CDR1 and CDR2 from the germline V gene are SGDLS and YYNGEE. Trimming took 2 bases from V and 0 from J, leaving 8 bases between them. The length of the CDR3 is 14 residues. CDR3 protein: CASSVTGANYGYTF. For the CDR3, the DNA is TGTGCCAGCAGCGTGACAGGAGCTAACTATGGCTACACCTTC.

The chain carries TRBV2 and TRBJ1-6, with TRBD1 identical over 8 bases. Per the germline V gene, CDR1 is SNHLY and CDR2 is FYNNEI. V was clipped by 7 bases and J by 10 bases; unmatched bases: 9. The CDR3 spans 14 residues. The CDR3 loop reads CASNPGQVPSPLHF. In nucleotides, the CDR3 is TGTGCCAGCAATCCGGGACAGGTGCCCTCACCCCTCCACTTT.

This clone showed up just a few times. For the CDR3, the DNA is TGTGCCAGCAGTTTCACCGGGACTCAGAAGAACATTCAGTACTTC. The encoded protein is CASSFTGTQKNIQYF. The rearrangement joins TRBV27 to TRBJ2-4; possibly TRBD2 for D (6 bases). Germline V CDR1 and CDR2: MNHEY, SMNVEV (reference sequence). Trimming removed 3 bases from V and 7 bases from J, with 16 bases in between. CDR3 length: 15 residues.

The chain is built from TRBV6-1 and TRBJ2-3, with D possibly being TRBD1 (6 bases). CDR3 size: 16 residues. CDR1 and CDR2 (germline): MNHNS, SASEGT. The ends were cut back, 2 bases at V and 4 bases at J, with 16 bases in the middle. Here the CDR3 DNA reads TGTGCCAGCAGTGAACTTGCAGGGGAAGGGGCAGATACGCAGTATTTT. Translating gives CASSELAGEGADTQYF.

Only a few counts were recorded for this clone. The rearrangement joins TRBV29-1 to TRBJ1-5; a possible D gene is TRBD1 (5 bases). From germline, CDR1 is SQVTM and CDR2 ANQGSEA. Trimming pared 6 bases from V and 9 bases from J, leaving 18 bases between. This CDR3 spans 13 amino acids. The CDR3 spells CSVGDGGDGPQHF. The CDR3 nucleotides read TGCAGCGTCGGGGACGGCGGAGATGGGCCCCAGCATTTT.

This clone was found a few times. This chain's CDR3 is CASSQSGQGFYEQYF. As DNA, the CDR3 is TGTGCCAGCTCTCAATCCGGACAGGGGTTCTACGAGCAGTACTTC. The rearrangement joins TRBV18 to TRBJ2-7, with 9 bases aligning to TRBD1. Per the germline V gene, CDR1 is KGHSH and CDR2 is LQKENI. This CDR3 comprises 15 residues. Trimming removed 6 bases from V and 3 bases from J; junction bases left unmatched: 9.

This clone was detected a few times. Written as DNA, the CDR3 is TGTGCCTGGTTATCCACAGGGGAACAGACCCAGTACTTC. Residues: CAWLSTGEQTQYF. This chain joins TRBV30 and TRBJ2-5; 7 bases map to TRBD1. This CDR3 is 13 amino acids long. In germline, CDR1 is GTSNPN, CDR2 SVGIG (reference sequence). V shed 5 bases and J 6 bases; nucleotides not matched to a gene: 9.

This clone was seen only a few times. The rearrangement uses TRBV5-1 and TRBJ2-2; D unresolved. This CDR3 spans 13 amino acids. Trimming shortened V by 3 bases and J by 6 bases, and 9 bases separated the two germline ends. CDR1 is SGHRS, CDR2 YFSETQ, per germline. The CDR3 here is CASSYKGPGELFF. CDR3 bases: TGCGCCAGCAGCTATAAGGGCCCCGGGGAGCTGTTTTTT.

The CDR3 loop reads CASSHSSRIPDTQYF. The CDR3 nucleotides are TGTGCCAGCAGCCACTCCTCTAGGATCCCAGATACGCAGTATTTT. The chain employs TRBV7-2 and TRBJ2-3; D is uncertain. The CDR3 loop spans 15 amino acids. Trimming took 5 bases from V and 4 from J, leaving 16 bases between them. Germline values: CDR1 SGHTA, CDR2 FQGNSA.

This clone appeared a few times. The chain is built from TRBV18 and TRBJ1-2; no reliable D call. This CDR3 contains 13 residues. The germline V gene encodes CDR1 KGHSH and CDR2 LQKENI. V was pared by 4 bases and J by 2 bases, with 8 bases between. CDR3 coding DNA: TGTGCCAGCTCACTCGAAGAAAACTATGGCTACACCTTC. It encodes CASSLEENYGYTF.

This clone turned up a few times. The rearrangement joins TRBV30 to TRBJ1-1; D gene uncertain. Germline CDR1 GTSNPN, CDR2 SVGIG (reference sequence). V was pared by 2 bases and J by 10 bases, with 17 bases between. This CDR3 is built from 13 residues. This chain's CDR3 is CAWSTPGLELAFF. The CDR3 nucleotides read TGTGCCTGGAGTACCCCGGGATTGGAGCTAGCTTTCTTT. Supplemented by reference TRBV30 and TRBJ1-1, the full variable domain reads SQTIHQWPATLVQPVGSPLSLECTVEGTSNPNLYWYRQAAGRGLQLLFYSVGIGQISSEVPQNLSASRPQDRQFILSSKKLLLSDSGFYLCAWSTPGLELAFFGQGTRLTVV.

This chain links TRBV4-3 with TRBJ2-6, with unresolved D. This CDR3 contains 17 residues. Germline V gene sequence: CDR1 LGHNA, CDR2 YSLEER. The V and J ends lost 1 base and 0 bases respectively, with 10 bases between them. CDR3 coding DNA: TGCGCCAGCAGCCAAGTGTGGCAGACCTCTGGGGCCAACGTCCTGACTTTC. Amino acids: CASSQVWQTSGANVLTF.

This clone was seen a handful of times. The chain recombines TRBV7-2 with TRBJ2-7; 11 positions match TRBD2. CDR3 length equals 16 residues. Germline V lookup: CDR1 SGHTA, CDR2 FQGNSA. The V gene end was trimmed by 5 bases and the J gene end by 7 bases; junction bases not matched to a gene: 13. CDR3 amino acids: CASSPELAGVKKEQYF. CDR3 nucleotide sequence: TGTGCCAGCAGCCCGGAACTAGCGGGAGTTAAAAAGGAGCAGTACTTC. Complete variable domain (other parts from reference TRBV7-2 and TRBJ2-7): GAGVSQSPSNKVTEKGKDVELRCDPISGHTALYWYRQSLGQGLEFLIYFQGNSAPDKSGLPSDRFSAERTGGSVSTLTIQRTQQEDSAVYLCASSPELAGVKKEQYFGPGTRLTVT.

This clone was detected only a few times. The chain recombines TRBV6-5 with TRBJ1-2, with a tentative D call TRBD1 (6 bases). V lost 2 bases and J 6 bases, leaving 10 bases between the germline ends. CDR3 length: 13 residues. Germline CDR1 reads MNHEY; CDR2 reads SVGAGI. The CDR3 reads CASSYETGNGYTF. In DNA, the CDR3 is TGTGCCAGCAGTTACGAGACAGGCAATGGCTACACCTTC.

The chain has TRBV5-1 and TRBJ1-2; weak D call: TRBD1 (6 bases). Germline V CDR1 and CDR2: SGHRS, YFSETQ. The CDR3 loop spans 14 amino acids. Trimming left V 0 bases short and J 8 bases short, with 14 bases between. In nucleotides, the CDR3 is TGCGCCAGCAGCTTGGAACAGGGAGGAACGGGCTACACCTTC. This encodes CASSLEQGGTGYTF.

J is TRBJ2-2 and V is TRBV9; no reliable D call. Germline loops: CDR1 SGDLS, CDR2 YYNGEE. This CDR3 is built from 13 residues. Trimming cost V 0 bases and J 7 bases, with 7 bases left between them. CDR3 coding DNA: TGTGCCAGCAGCGTAGAGAGAGTCGGGGAGCTGTTTTTT. Translation gives CASSVERVGELFF. Using reference TRBV9 and TRBJ2-2 for the parts outside the CDR3, the full variable domain is DSGVTQTPKHLITATGQRVTLRCSPRSGDLSVYWYQQSLDQGLQFLIQYYNGEERAKGNILERFSAQQFPDLHSELNLSSLELGDSALYFCASSVERVGELFFGEGSRLTVL.

This clone came up a few times. This chain connects TRBV4-2 to TRBJ2-7; TRBD2 aligns across 7 bases. The CDR3 sequence is 15 residues long. V gave up 2 bases and J gave up 2 bases; unmatched junction bases: 6. Per germline, CDR1 LGHNA and CDR2 YNFKEQ. The CDR3 sequence: CASSQRRTRPYEQYF. CDR3 bases: TGTGCCAGCAGCCAAAGGCGGACTAGACCCTACGAGCAGTACTTC.

The rearrangement links TRBV30 to TRBJ1-6; D gene unclear. The CDR3 contains 13 residues. Trimming removed 1 base from V and 10 bases from J, with 11 bases in between. Germline CDR1 is GTSNPN and CDR2 is SVGIG (reference sequence). As DNA, the CDR3 is TGTGCCTGGAGTGAACAGCCCGACTCACCCCTCCACTTT. Translated, it gives CAWSEQPDSPLHF.

This clone occurred a few times. J is TRBJ2-1 and V is TRBV30; unclear D gene. The CDR3 contains 8 residues. Germline V gene lookup returns CDR1 GTSNPN and CDR2 SVGIG (reference sequence). CDR3 nucleotides: TGTGCGGCCGATGAGCAGTTCTTC. Amino acid sequence: CAADEQFF.

V and J are TRBV19 and TRBJ1-2; D call uncertain. V was shortened by 11 bases and J by 4 bases, with 20 bases between the two germline ends. Germline V lookup: CDR1 LNHDA, CDR2 SQIVND (reference sequence). The CDR3 is made up of 14 amino acids. CDR3 loop: CASRRAETLYGYTF. The CDR3 DNA follows: TGTGCCTCAAGGAGGGCAGAAACCCTCTATGGCTACACCTTC.